Listed here are 5 T cell receptor beta chains from one sample, sequenced in a study of CD8 T cells in ankylosing spondylitis. TCRdb independently ran MiXCR on the 5' RACE reads; one entry per CDR3 protein. In the table there are about 360,000 distinct CDR3 sequences, 20% to 25% of which are singletons. Input material: blood, either unsorted or a sorted T cell fraction (not recorded which). These receptors were taken from a male donor with ankylosing spondylitis or in good health (not recorded which).

This clonotype was seen a handful of times. The genes are TRBV3-1 and TRBJ2-1; 7 bases are shared with TRBD2. Germline values: CDR1 LGHDT, CDR2 YNNKEL (reference sequence). V dropped 4 bases and J dropped 5; count of bases not matched to a gene: 8. The CDR3 is 15 amino acids. The CDR3 nucleotides read TGTGCCAGCAGCCCGCTAGCGGCGCCGCACAATGAGCAGTTCTTC. Translation gives CASSPLAAPHNEQFF.

About this clonotype: Germline is not matched at one junction end, which may reflect a read error. V usage is TRBV12-3 or TRBV12-4 and J usage is TRBJ2-5; D call uncertain. This CDR3 comprises 16 residues. CDR3 residues: CASSFNSGYSREAQYF. As DNA, the CDR3 is TGTGCCAGCAGTTTTAACTCGGGCTATTCAAGAGAGGCCCAGTACTTC.

This chain joins TRBV29-1 and TRBJ2-1, with D unresolved. Germline lookup yields CDR1 SQVTM and CDR2 ANQGSEA. The CDR3 consists of 13 residues. Trimming took 4 bases from V and 3 from J, leaving 10 bases between them. CDR3 sequence (DNA): TGCAGCGTTGGGGCACCCCGCTACAATGAGCAGTTCTTC. This codes for CSVGAPRYNEQFF.

There are a few counts of this clonotype. The CDR3 coding sequence is TGCAGCGCCGATGCTGACAGCCTCACAGATACGCAGTATTTT. Translation gives CSADADSLTDTQYF. The chain links TRBV29-1 to TRBJ2-3; D is possibly TRBD1 (5 bases). V shed 7 bases and J shed 2 bases, with 16 bases lying between them. This CDR3 comprises 14 residues. The germline CDR1 and CDR2 sequences are SQVTM and ANQGSEA.

This chain links TRBV7-8 with TRBJ2-2, with a tentative D call TRBD2 (6 bases). Germline CDR1 and CDR2: SGHVS and FQNEAQ. The CDR3 is 15 residues long. The germline V and J ends were trimmed by 4 bases and 0 bases, with 9 bases remaining between them. DNA for the CDR3: TGTGCCAGCAGCTGGGACTCCCCGAACACCGGGGAGCTGTTTTTT. Protein product: CASSWDSPNTGELFF.